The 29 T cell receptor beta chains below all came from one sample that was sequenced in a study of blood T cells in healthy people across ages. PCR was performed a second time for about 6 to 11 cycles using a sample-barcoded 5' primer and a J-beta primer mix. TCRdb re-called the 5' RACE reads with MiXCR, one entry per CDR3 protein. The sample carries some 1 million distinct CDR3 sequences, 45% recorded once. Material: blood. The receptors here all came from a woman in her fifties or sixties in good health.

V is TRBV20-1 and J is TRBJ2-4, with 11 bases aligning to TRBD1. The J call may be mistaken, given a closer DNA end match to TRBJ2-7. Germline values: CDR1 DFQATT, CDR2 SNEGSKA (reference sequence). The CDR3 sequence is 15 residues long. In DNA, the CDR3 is TGCAGTGCTAGACCTAGCGGGACAGGGGGCTACGAGCAGTACTTC. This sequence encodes CSARPSGTGGYEQYF.

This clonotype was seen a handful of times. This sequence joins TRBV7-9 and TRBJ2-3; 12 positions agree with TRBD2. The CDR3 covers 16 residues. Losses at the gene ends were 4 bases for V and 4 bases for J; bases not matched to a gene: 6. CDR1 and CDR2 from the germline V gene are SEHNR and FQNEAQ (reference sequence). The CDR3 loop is CASSYPGLAGSDTQYF. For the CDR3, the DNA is TGTGCCAGCAGCTACCCCGGACTAGCGGGGTCAGATACGCAGTATTTT.

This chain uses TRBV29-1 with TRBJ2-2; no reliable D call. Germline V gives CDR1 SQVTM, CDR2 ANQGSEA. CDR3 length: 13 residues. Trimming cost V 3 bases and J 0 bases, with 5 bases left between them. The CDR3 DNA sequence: TGCAGCGTTGACCGATCGAACACCGGGGAGCTGTTTTTT. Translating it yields CSVDRSNTGELFF.

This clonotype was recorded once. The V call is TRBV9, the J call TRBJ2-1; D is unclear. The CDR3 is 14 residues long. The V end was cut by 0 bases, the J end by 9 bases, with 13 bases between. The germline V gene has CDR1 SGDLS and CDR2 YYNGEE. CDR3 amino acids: CASSVEVYDGEQFF. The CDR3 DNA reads TGTGCCAGCAGCGTAGAGGTCTACGACGGTGAGCAGTTCTTC.

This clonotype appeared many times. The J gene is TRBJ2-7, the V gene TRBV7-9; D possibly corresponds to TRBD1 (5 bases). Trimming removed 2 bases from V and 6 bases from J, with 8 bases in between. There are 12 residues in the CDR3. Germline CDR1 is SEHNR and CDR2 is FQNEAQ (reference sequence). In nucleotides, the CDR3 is TGTGCCAGCAGCTTAACAGGCCTCGAGCAGTACTTC. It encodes CASSLTGLEQYF.

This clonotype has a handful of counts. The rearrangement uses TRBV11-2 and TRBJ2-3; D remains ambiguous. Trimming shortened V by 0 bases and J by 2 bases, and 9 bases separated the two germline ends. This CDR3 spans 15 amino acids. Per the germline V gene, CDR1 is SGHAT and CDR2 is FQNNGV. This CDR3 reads CASSLEFRDTDTQYF. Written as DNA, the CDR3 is TGTGCCAGCAGCTTAGAGTTTAGGGACACAGATACGCAGTATTTT.

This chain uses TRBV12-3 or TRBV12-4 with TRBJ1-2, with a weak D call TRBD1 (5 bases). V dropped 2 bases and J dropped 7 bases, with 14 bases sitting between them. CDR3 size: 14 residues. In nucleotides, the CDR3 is TGTGCCAGCAGTTTATCCAGGGCCGCCTCTGGCTACACCTTC. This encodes CASSLSRAASGYTF.

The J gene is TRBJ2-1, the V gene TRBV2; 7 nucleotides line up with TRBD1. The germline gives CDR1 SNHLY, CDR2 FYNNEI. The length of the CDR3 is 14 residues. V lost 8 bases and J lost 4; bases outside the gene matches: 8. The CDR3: CASVAQGVYNEQFF. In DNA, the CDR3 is TGTGCCAGCGTTGCGCAGGGGGTTTACAATGAGCAGTTCTTC. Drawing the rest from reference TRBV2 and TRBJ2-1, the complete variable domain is EPEVTQTPSHQVTQMGQEVILRCVPISNHLYFYWYRQILGQKVEFLVSFYNNEISEKSEIFDDQFSVERPDGSNFTLKIRSTKLEDSAMYFCASVAQGVYNEQFFGPGTRLTVL.

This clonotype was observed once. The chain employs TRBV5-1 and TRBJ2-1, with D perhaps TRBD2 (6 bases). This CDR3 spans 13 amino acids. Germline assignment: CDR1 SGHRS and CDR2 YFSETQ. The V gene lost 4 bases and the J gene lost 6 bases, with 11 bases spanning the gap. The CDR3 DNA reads TGCGCCAGCAGCGTGGAGGGGTTCAATGAGCAGTTCTTC. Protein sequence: CASSVEGFNEQFF.

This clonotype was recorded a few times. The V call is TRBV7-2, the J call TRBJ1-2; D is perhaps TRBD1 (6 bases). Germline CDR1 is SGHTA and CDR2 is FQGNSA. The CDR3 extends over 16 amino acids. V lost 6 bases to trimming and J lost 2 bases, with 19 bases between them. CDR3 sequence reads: CASSYRTGSANYGYTF. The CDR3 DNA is TGTGCCAGCAGTTACAGAACAGGGTCGGCCAACTATGGCTACACCTTC.

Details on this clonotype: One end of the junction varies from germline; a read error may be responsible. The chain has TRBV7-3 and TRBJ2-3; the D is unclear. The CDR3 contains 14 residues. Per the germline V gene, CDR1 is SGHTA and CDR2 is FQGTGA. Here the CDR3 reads CTSSPGGRQDTQYF. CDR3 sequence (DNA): TGTACCAGCAGCCCAGGTGGAAGGCAAGATACGCAGTATTTT.

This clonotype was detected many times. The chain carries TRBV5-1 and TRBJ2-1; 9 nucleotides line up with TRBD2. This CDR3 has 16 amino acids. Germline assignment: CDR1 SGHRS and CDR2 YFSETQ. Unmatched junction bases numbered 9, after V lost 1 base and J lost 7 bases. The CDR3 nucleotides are TGCGCCAGCAGCTTGTTGCCTAGCGGGACTGGTAATGAGCAGTTCTTC. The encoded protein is CASSLLPSGTGNEQFF.

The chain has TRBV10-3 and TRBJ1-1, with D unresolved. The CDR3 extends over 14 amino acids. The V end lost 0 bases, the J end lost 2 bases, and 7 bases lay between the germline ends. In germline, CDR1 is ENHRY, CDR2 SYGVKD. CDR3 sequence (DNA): TGTGCCATCAGTGAGTCGCGGGGTAACACTGAAGCTTTCTTT. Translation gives CAISESRGNTEAFF.

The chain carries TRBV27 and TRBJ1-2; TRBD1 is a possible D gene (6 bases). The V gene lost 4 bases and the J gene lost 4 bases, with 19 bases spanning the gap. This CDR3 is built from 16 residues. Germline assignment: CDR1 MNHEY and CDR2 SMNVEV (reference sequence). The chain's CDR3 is CASSSGDGGLAYGYTF. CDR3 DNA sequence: TGTGCCAGCAGTTCAGGTGATGGGGGGCTGGCCTATGGCTACACCTTC.

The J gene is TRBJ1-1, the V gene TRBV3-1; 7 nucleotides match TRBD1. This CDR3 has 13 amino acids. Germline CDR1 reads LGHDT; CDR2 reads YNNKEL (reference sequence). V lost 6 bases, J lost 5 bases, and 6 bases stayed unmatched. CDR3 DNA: TGTGCCAGCAGTCGGGACAGAGAAACTGAAGCTTTCTTT. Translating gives CASSRDRETEAFF.

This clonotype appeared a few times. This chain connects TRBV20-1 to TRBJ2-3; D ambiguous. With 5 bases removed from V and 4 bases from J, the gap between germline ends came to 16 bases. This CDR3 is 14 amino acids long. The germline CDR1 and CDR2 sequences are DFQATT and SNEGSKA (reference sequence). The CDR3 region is CSALPSSRSDTQYF. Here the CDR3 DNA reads TGCAGTGCTCTTCCTAGTTCCCGCTCAGATACGCAGTATTTT.

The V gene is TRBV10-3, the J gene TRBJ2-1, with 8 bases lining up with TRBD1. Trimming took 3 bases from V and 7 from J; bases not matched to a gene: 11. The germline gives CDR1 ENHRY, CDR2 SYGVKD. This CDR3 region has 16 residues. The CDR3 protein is CAISDQTGTGRNEQFF. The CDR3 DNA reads TGTGCCATCAGTGATCAAACCGGGACAGGTAGAAATGAGCAGTTCTTC.

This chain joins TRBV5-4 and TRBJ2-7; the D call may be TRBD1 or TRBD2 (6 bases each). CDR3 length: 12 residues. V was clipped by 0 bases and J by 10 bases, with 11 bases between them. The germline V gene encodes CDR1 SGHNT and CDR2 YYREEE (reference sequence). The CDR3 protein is CASSLDRGAQYF. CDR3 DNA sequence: TGTGCCAGCAGCTTGGATAGGGGGGCCCAGTACTTC. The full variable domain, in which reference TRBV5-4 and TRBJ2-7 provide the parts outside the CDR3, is ETGVTQSPTHLIKTRGQQVTLRCSSQSGHNTVSWYQQALGQGPQFIFQYYREEENGRGNFPPRFSGLQFPNYSSELNVNALELDDSALYLCASSLDRGAQYFGPGTRLTVT.

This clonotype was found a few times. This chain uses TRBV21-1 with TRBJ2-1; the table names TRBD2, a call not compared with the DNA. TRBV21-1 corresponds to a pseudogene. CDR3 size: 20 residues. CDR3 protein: CASSKADDLGGVLSYNEQFF. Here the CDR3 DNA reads TGTGCCAGCAGCAAAGCGGACGATCTGGGGGGGGTCCTCTCCTACAATGAGCAGTTCTTC.

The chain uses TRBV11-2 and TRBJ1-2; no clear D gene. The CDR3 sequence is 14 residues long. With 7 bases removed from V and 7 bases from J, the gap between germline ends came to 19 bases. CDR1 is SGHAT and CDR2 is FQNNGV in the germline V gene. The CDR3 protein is CASNGNGEAGGYTF. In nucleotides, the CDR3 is TGTGCCAGCAATGGGAACGGGGAGGCGGGTGGCTACACCTTC.

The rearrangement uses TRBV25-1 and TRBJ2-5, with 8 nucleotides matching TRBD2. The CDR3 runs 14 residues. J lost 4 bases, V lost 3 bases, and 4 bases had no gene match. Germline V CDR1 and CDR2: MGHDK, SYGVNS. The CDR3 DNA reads TGTGCCAGCAGTGATCATAGCGGGATAGAGACCCAGTACTTC. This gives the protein CASSDHSGIETQYF.

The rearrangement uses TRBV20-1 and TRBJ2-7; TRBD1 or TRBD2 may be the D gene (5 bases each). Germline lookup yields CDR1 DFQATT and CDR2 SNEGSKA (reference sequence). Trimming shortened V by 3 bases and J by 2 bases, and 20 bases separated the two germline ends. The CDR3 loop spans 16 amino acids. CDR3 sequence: CSASGALGRPAYEQYF. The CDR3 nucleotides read TGCAGTGCTAGTGGTGCATTGGGACGGCCCGCCTACGAGCAGTACTTC.

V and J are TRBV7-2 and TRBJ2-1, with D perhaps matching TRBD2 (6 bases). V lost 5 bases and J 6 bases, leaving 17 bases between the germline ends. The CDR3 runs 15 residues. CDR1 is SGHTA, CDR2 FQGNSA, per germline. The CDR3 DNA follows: TGTGCCAGCAGCGTCGGGACTTTTTCAACCAATGAGCAGTTCTTC. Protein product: CASSVGTFSTNEQFF. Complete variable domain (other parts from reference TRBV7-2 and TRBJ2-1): GAGVSQSPSNKVTEKGKDVELRCDPISGHTALYWYRQSLGQGLEFLIYFQGNSAPDKSGLPSDRFSAERTGGSVSTLTIQRTQQEDSAVYLCASSVGTFSTNEQFFGPGTRLTVL.

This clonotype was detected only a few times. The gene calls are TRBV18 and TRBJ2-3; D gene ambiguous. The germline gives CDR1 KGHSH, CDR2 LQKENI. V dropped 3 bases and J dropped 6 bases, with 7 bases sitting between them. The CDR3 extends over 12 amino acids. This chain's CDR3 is CASSPQRDTQYF. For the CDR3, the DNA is TGTGCCAGCTCACCCCAGAGGGATACGCAGTATTTT.

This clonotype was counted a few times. The DNA of the CDR3 is TGTGCCACCCGGGGGGACAGGAGCACAGATACGCAGTATTTT. Amino acids: CATRGDRSTDTQYF. The rearrangement uses TRBV12-3 or TRBV12-4 and TRBJ2-3, with a possible D match to TRBD1 (8 bases). This CDR3 region has 14 residues. Trimming cost V 10 bases and J 0 bases, with 14 bases left between them.

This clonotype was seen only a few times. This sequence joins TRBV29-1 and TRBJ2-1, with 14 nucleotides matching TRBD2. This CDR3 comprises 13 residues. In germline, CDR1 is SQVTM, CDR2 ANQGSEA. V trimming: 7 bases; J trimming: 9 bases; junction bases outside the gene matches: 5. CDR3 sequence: CSAGTSGSGEQFF. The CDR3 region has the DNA TGCAGCGCCGGGACTAGCGGGAGTGGTGAGCAGTTCTTC.

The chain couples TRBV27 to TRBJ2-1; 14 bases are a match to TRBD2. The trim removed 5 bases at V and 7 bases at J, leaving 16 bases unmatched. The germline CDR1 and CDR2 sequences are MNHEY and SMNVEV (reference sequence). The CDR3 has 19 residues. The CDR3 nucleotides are TGTGCCAGCAGTGCCTATGTCGGGACTAGCGGGAGCAGGGTAAATGAGCAGTTCTTC. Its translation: CASSAYVGTSGSRVNEQFF.

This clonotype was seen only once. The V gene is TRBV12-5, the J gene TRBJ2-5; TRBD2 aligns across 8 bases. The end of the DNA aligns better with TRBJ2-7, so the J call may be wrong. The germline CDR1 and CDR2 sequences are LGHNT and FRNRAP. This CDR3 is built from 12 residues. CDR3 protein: CARAGVSDEQYF. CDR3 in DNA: TGTGCTAGAGCGGGAGTGTCAGACGAGCAGTACTTC.

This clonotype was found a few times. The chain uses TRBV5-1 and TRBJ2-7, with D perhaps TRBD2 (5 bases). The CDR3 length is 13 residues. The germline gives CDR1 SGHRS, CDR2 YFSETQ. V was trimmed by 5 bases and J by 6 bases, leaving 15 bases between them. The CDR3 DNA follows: TGCGCCAGCAGTCCAACCGCAGGAGGCGAGCAGTACTTC. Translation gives CASSPTAGGEQYF.